The TCR beta chain described here comes from a study of CD8 T cells in Susac syndrome. Background on the study: Treatment status at blood draw for the Susac syndrome patients was therapy-naive, corticosteroids, or intravenous immunoglobulin alone.

The T cells that were sequenced for TCR beta were CD8+ and CD4+ cells from blood. TEMRA cells were FACS-enriched, and CD8+ and CD4+ T cells were isolated negatively. Random hexamers primed reverse transcription of 0.5 to 1 ug RNA. TCRdb ran MiXCR on the immunoSEQ multiplex PCR reads and lists one entry per CDR3 protein. The table lists fewer than 85,000 distinct CDR3 sequences, around 94% of them singletons. V was trimmed by 0 bases and J by 5 bases, leaving 10 bases between them. The CDR3 runs to 14 residues. CDR1 is SGDLS, CDR2 YYNGEE, per germline. The chain employs TRBV9 and TRBJ2-3; D is unclear. Sequencing was performed on CD8+ T cells from PBMCs. The receptor's source is a human donor with Susac syndrome. The CDR3 here is CASSVAGWKDTQYF. CDR3 nucleotides: TGTGCCAGCAGCGTAGCCGGTTGGAAAGATACGCAGTATTTT.